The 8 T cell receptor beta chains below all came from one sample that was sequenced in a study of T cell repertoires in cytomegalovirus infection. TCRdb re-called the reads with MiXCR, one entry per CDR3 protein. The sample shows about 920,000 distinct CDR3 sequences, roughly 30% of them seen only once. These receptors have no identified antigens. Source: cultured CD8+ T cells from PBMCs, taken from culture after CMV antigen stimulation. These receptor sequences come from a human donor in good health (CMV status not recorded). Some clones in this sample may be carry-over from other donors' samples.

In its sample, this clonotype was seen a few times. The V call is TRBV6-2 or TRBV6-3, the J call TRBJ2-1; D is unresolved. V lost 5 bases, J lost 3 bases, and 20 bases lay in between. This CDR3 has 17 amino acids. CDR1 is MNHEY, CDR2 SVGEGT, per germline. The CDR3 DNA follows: TGTGCCAGCAGTCCATCCCCCGGCGTACGCAGCTACAATGAGCAGTTCTTC. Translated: CASSPSPGVRSYNEQFF.

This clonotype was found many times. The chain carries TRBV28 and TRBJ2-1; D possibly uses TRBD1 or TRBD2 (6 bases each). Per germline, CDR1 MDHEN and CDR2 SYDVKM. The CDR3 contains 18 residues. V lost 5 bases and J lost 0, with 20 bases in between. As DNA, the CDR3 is TGTGCCAGCAGTCTCCGGGGGCGATCGCTGAGCTCCTACAATGAGCAGTTCTTC. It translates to CASSLRGRSLSSYNEQFF.

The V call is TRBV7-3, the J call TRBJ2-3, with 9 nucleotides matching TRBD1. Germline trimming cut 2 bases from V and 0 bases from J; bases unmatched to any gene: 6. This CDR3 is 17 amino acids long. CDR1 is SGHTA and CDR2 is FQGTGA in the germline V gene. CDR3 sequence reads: CASSLPQGAPSTDTQYF. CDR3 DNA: TGTGCCAGCAGCTTACCACAGGGGGCACCGAGCACAGATACGCAGTATTTT.

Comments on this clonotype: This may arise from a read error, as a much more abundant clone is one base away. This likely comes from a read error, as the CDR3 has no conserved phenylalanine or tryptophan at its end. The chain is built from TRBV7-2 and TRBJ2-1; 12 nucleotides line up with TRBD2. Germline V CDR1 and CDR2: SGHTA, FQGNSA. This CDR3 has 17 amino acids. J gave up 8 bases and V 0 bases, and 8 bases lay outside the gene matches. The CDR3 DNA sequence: TGTGCCAGCAGCTTAGCTCTAGCGGGGGGGCTCTTAGATGAGCAGTTCTCC. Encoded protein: CASSLALAGGLLDEQFS.

In nucleotides, the CDR3 is TGCGCCAGCAGCCCCCCAGTAGCGCCAGAGACCCAGTACTTC. As protein: CASSPPVAPETQYF. The chain has TRBV4-1 and TRBJ2-5, with a tentative D call TRBD2 (5 bases). Trimming took 4 bases from V and 4 from J, leaving 13 bases between them. The CDR3 runs to 14 residues. Germline V CDR1 and CDR2: MGHRA, YSYEKL.

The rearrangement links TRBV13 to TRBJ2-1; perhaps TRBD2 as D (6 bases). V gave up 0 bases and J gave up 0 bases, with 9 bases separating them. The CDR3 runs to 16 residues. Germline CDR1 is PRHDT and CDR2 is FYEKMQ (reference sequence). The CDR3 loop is CASSLGLGGSYNEQFF. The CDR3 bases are TGTGCCAGCAGCTTAGGGCTGGGAGGCTCCTACAATGAGCAGTTCTTC.

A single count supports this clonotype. For the CDR3, the DNA is TGTGCCAGTAGACAGGGGGGGCGGCAAGAGACCCAGTACTTC. Translated, it gives CASRQGGRQETQYF. The chain carries TRBV19 and TRBJ2-5, with a possible D match to TRBD1 (8 bases). CDR3 length: 14 amino acids. The ends were cut back, 6 bases at V and 2 bases at J, with 13 bases in the middle. In germline, CDR1 is LNHDA, CDR2 SQIVND (reference sequence).

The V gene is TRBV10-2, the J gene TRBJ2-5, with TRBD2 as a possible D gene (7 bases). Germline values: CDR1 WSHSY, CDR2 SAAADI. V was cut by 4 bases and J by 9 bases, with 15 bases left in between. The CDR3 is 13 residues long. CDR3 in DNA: TGCGCCAGCAGTGCGGGGGGCGCGGTTGCCCAGTACTTC. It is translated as CASSAGGAVAQYF.